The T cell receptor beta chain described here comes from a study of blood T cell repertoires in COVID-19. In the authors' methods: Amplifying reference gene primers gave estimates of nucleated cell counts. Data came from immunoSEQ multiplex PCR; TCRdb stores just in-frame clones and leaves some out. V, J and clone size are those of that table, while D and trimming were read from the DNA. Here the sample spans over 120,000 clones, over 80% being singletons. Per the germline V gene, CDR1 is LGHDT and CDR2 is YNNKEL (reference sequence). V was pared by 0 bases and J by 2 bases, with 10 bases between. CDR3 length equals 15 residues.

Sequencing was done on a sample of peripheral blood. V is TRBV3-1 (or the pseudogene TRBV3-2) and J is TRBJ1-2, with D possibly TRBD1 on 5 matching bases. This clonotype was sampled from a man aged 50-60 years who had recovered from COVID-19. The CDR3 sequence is CASSQDSRANYGYTF. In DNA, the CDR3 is TGTGCCAGCAGCCAAGATAGCAGGGCAAACTATGGCTACACCTTC.